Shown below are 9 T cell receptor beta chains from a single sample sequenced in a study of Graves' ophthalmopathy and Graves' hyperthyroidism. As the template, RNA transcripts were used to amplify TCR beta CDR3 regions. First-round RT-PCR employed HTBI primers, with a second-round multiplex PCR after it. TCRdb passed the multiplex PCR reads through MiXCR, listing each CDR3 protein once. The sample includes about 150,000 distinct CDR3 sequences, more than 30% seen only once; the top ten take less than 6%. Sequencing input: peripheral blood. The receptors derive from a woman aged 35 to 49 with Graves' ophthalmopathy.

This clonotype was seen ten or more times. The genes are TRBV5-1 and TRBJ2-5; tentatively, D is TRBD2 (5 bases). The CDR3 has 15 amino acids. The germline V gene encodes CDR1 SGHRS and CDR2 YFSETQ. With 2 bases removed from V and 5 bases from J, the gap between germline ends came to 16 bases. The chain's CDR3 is CASSLQLGRRETQYF. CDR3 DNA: TGCGCCAGCAGCTTACAACTAGGCCGCCGTGAGACCCAGTACTTC.

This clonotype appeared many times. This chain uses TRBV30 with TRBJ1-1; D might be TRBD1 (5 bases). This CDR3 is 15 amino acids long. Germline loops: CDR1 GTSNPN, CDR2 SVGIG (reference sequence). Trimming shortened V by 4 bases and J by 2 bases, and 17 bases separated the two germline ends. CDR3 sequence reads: CAWTGQGGINTEAFF. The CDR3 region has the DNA TGTGCCTGGACCGGGCAGGGCGGAATTAACACTGAAGCTTTCTTT.

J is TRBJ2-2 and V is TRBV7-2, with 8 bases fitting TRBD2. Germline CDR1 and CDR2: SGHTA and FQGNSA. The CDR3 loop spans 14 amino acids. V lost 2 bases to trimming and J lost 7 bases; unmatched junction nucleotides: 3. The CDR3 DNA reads TGTGCCAGCAGCTTATACGGGAGGGGCGGGGAGCTGTTTTTT. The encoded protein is CASSLYGRGGELFF.

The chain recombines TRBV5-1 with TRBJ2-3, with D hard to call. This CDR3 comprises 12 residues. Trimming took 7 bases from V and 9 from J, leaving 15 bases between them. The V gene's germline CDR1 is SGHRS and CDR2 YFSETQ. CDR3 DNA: TGCGCCAGCGGGAATGGGGTTGACACGCAGTATTTT. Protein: CASGNGVDTQYF.

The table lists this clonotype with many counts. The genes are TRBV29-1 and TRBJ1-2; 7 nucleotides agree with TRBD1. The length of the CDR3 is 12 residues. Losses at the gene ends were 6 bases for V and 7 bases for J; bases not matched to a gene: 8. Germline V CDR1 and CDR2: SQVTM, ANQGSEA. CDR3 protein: CSVSQGVGGYTF. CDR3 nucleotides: TGCAGCGTGTCGCAGGGGGTTGGTGGCTACACCTTC.

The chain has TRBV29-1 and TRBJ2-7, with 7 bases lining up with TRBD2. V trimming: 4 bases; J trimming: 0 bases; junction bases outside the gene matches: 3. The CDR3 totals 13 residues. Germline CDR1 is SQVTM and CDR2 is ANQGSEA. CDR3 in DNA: TGCAGCGTTGGAAGGGACTACTCCTACGAGCAGTACTTC. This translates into CSVGRDYSYEQYF.

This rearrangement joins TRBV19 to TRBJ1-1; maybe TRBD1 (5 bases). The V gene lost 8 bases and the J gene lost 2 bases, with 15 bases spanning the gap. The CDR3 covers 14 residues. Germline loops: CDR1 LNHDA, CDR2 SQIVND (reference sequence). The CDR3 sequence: CASGSGTINTEAFF. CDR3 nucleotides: TGTGCCAGTGGCTCGGGGACGATCAACACTGAAGCTTTCTTT.

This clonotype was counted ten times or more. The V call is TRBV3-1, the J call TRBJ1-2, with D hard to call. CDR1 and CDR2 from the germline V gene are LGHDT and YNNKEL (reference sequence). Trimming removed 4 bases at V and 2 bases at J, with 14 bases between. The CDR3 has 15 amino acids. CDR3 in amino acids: CASSLDSGLNYGYTF. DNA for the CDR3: TGTGCCAGCAGCCTCGACTCAGGACTGAACTATGGCTACACCTTC.

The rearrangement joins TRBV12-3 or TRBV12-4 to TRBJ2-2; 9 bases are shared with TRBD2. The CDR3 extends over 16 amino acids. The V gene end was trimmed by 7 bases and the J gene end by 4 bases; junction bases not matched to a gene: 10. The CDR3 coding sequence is TGTGCCAGCACCGTCAAAGCGGGAGGACCCACCGGGGAGCTGTTTTTT. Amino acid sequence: CASTVKAGGPTGELFF.